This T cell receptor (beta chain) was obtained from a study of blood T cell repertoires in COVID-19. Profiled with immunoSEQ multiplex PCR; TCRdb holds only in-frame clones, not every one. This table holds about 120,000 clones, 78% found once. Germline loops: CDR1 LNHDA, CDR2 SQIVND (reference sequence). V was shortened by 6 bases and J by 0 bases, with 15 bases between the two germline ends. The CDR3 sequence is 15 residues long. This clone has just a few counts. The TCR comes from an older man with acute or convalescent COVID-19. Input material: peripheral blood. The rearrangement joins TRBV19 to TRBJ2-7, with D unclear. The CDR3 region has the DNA TGTGCCAGTAGCCCCGACACTGTGGGCTCCTACGAGCAGTACTTC. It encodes CASSPDTVGSYEQYF. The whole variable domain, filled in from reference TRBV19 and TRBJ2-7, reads DGGITQSPKYLFRKEGQNVTLSCEQNLNHDAMYWYRQDPGQGLRLIYYSQIVNDFQKGDIAEGYSVSREKKESFPLTVTSAQKNPTAFYLCASSPDTVGSYEQYFGPGTRLTVT.